This TCR beta chain derives from a study of naive and memory T cell subsets. Two oligonucleotides, mixed equimolar, formed the beta constant-region primer covering TRBC1 and TRBC2. Nested alpha and beta constant-region primers with the SP2 primer drove four PCR rounds on ligated cDNA. TCRdb used MiXCR to reprocess the UMI-ligation and nested PCR reads, holding one entry per CDR3 protein. The repertoire holds more than 95,000 distinct CDR3 sequences, with roughly 15% as singletons. To note about this clonotype: Its antigen remains unknown.

V lost 7 bases and J 4 bases, leaving 8 bases between the germline ends. The CDR3 extends over 12 amino acids. The germline V gene encodes CDR1 MDHEN and CDR2 SYDVKM. Overall study findings and caveats: Possibly reflecting memory cells re-expressing CD45RA, a few larger clonotypes occurred in naive repertoires, especially CD8. Over 95% of naive TCR sequences appeared only once after error correction, unlike memory subsets. Expression changes during T cell differentiation may affect RNA-based TCR counts.

From the second PCR step, alpha and beta chains were amplified apart. Cells stained for CD3, CD4, CD8, CD45RA, CD27 and viability were sorted into four CD45RA/CD27 subsets. V and J are TRBV28 and TRBJ1-5; D unclear. The clonotype comes from a human donor in good health. The sequencing input was naive CD8+ T cells from blood. CDR3 bases: TGTGCCAGCAAGGACGTAAATCAGCCCCAGCATTTT. Translated: CASKDVNQPQHF.